This entry lists 8 T cell receptor beta chains sequenced from one sample in a study of T cells in Graves' hyperthyroidism and ophthalmopathy. TCR beta CDR3 region amplification was performed from RNA transcripts. During a first-round RT-PCR of the TCR CDR3, the HTBI primer set was used. TCRdb recomputed calls from the multiplex PCR reads with MiXCR, one row per CDR3 protein. The sample lists approximately 250,000 distinct CDR3 sequences, around 25% occurring once. Input material: blood. The origin of the receptors is a middle-aged woman with Graves' ophthalmopathy.

This clonotype was recorded at least ten times. The rearrangement joins TRBV7-2 to TRBJ2-3; 8 nucleotides match TRBD2. The germline V gene has CDR1 SGHTA and CDR2 FQGNSA. The CDR3 extends over 16 amino acids. V lost 2 bases to trimming and J lost 7 bases; unmatched junction nucleotides: 11. The CDR3 DNA reads TGTGCCAGCAGCTTAAGGTCGGGAGGGCAAGGGAATACGCAGTATTTT. This translates into CASSLRSGGQGNTQYF.

This clonotype was recorded at least ten times. The chain has TRBV10-3 and TRBJ1-1, with 7 bases identical to TRBD1. CDR1 and CDR2 from the germline V gene are ENHRY and SYGVKD. The J segment lost 1 base and the V segment lost 1 base, leaving 3 bases of the junction unmatched. The CDR3 consists of 15 residues. The DNA of the CDR3 is TGTGCCATCAGTGAGTTTACAGGGGCGAACACTGAAGCTTTCTTT. Encoded protein: CAISEFTGANTEAFF.

The chain employs TRBV6-2 or TRBV6-3 and TRBJ1-5, with a tentative D call TRBD1 (6 bases). Per the germline V gene, CDR1 is MNHEY and CDR2 is SVGEGT. CDR3 size: 14 residues. Trimming removed 8 bases from V and 6 bases from J, with 17 bases in between. The CDR3 reads CASGMTGGGQPQHF. CDR3 nucleotides: TGTGCCAGCGGCATGACGGGGGGCGGTCAGCCCCAGCATTTT.

The gene calls are TRBV11-2 and TRBJ2-7; 7 bases map to TRBD1. Losses at the gene ends were 1 base for V and 2 bases for J; bases not matched to a gene: 5. The CDR3 spans 15 residues. The germline V gene has CDR1 SGHAT and CDR2 FQNNGV. CDR3 sequence: CASSLGFTGAYEQYF. Here the CDR3 DNA reads TGTGCCAGCAGCTTAGGGTTCACAGGGGCCTACGAGCAGTACTTC.

The CDR3 DNA reads TGTGCCAGCAGCCCACAGAGGACAGGGTATAATTCACCCCTCCACTTT. This translates into CASSPQRTGYNSPLHF. This chain connects TRBV11-2 to TRBJ1-6, with TRBD1 identical over 8 bases. The CDR3 has 16 residues. Trimming at V came to 5 bases and at J to 4 bases, leaving 7 bases not matched to a gene. Germline V gene lookup returns CDR1 SGHAT and CDR2 FQNNGV.

This clonotype has ten or more counts. The J gene is TRBJ2-3, the V gene TRBV29-1, with 7 bases fitting TRBD2. J lost 3 bases, V lost 1 base, and 10 bases had no gene match. Germline V gives CDR1 SQVTM, CDR2 ANQGSEA. The CDR3 covers 16 residues. This chain's CDR3 is CSVEVMAAGFTDTQYF. Here the CDR3 DNA reads TGCAGCGTTGAAGTGATGGCAGCGGGGTTTACAGATACGCAGTATTTT.

This clonotype was seen many times. The chain links TRBV7-2 to TRBJ2-4; 9 bases align to TRBD2. V was pared by 5 bases and J by 3 bases, with 5 bases of the junction left unmatched. Germline CDR1 is SGHTA and CDR2 is FQGNSA. The CDR3 has 15 residues. The CDR3 here is CASSPRLADKNIQYF. The CDR3 DNA follows: TGTGCCAGCAGCCCTAGACTAGCGGACAAAAACATTCAGTACTTC.

This clonotype was recorded a few times. The rearrangement joins TRBV20-1 to TRBJ1-5; 8 nucleotides match TRBD1. Unmatched junction bases numbered 0, after V lost 2 bases and J lost 3 bases. Germline CDR1 is DFQATT and CDR2 is SNEGSKA (reference sequence). The CDR3 totals 13 residues. The CDR3 protein is CSARQGANQPQHF. CDR3 nucleotide sequence: TGCAGTGCTAGACAGGGGGCCAATCAGCCCCAGCATTTT.